This T cell receptor (beta chain) is from a study of T-cell memory formation after mild COVID-19. Overall study findings and caveats: Certain responding clones were present in pre-infection memory, suggesting participation of cross-reactive memory. A balance of CD4 and CD8 characterized clones contracting day 15 to 85, whereas later expanders leaned CD4+. The authors left the SARS-CoV-2 specificity of second-wave clones peaking on day 37 unconfirmed.

The V gene's germline CDR1 is SGHAT and CDR2 FQNNGV. The germline V and J ends were trimmed by 2 bases and 5 bases, with 6 bases remaining between them. CDR3 length equals 12 residues. It was 5'RACE with constant-segment primers that produced the TCR alpha and TCR beta cDNA libraries, which carried sample barcodes and UMIs. TCRdb analysed the 5' RACE reads with MiXCR anew, one entry per CDR3 protein. The table shows approximately 60,000 distinct CDR3 sequences, with about a tenth occurring only once. This clonotype was seen ten or more times. Antigen specificity is unknown. Sequenced sample: PBMCs or a T cell subset sorted from them (not recorded which). The J gene is TRBJ2-5, the V gene TRBV11-2; D gene ambiguous. This clonotype was sampled from a man aged 18 to 29 who had mild COVID-19 (a few samples of this study predate the infection). Cell type and time point are not known. The CDR3 bases are TGTGCCAGCAGCTTATGGAAGGAGACCCAGTACTTC. Amino acid sequence: CASSLWKETQYF.